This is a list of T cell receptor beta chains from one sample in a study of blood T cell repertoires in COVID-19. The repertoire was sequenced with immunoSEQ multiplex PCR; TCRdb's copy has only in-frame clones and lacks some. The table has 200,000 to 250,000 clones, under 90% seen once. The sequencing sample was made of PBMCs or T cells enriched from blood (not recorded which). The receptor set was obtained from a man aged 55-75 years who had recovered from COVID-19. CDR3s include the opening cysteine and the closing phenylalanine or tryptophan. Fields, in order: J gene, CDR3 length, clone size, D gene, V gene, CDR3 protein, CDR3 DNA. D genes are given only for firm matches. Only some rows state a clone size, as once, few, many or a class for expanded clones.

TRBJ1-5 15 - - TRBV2 CASSFNSVGNQPQHF TGTGCCAGCAGTTTCAACTCGGTGGGCAATCAGCCCCAGCATTTT
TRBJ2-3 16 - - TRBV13 CASSRLIKTSTDTQYF TGTGCCAGCAGCCGCCTGATCAAAACTAGCACAGATACGCAGTATTTT
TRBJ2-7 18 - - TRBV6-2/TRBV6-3 CASSYSAWGRASSYEQYF TGTGCCAGCAGTTACTCAGCGTGGGGCAGAGCCTCCAGCTACGAGCAGTACTTC
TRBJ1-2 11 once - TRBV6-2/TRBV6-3 CASSYRGGYTF TGTGCCAGCAGTTACCGCGGTGGCTACACCTTC
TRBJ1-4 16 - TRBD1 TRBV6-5 CASSYSSRGDNEKLFF TGTGCCAGCAGTTACTCTAGCAGGGGGGATAATGAAAAACTGTTTTTT
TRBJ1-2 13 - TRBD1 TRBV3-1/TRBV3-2 CASSQEGGKGYTF TGTGCCAGCAGCCAAGAAGGGGGCAAAGGCTACACCTTC
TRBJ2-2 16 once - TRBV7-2 CASSLDLASYTGELFF TGTGCCAGCAGCTTAGACTTAGCGTCATACACCGGGGAGCTGTTTTTT
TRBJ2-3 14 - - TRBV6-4 CASSGGAGTDTQYF TGTGCCAGCAGCGGAGGGGCTGGCACAGATACGCAGTATTTT
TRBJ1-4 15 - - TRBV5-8 CASSSGRGAYEKLFF TGTGCCAGCAGCAGCGGGAGAGGGGCGTATGAAAAACTGTTTTTT
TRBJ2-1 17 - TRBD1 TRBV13 CASSFQNGQGVNNEQFF TGTGCCAGCAGCTTCCAAAACGGACAGGGGGTGAACAATGAGCAGTTCTTC
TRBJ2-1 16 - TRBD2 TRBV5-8 CASSKGLAGGPWEQFF TGTGCCAGCAGCAAAGGACTAGCGGGGGGGCCCTGGGAGCAGTTCTTC
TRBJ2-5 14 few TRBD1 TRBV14 CASSDRTGGSAQYF TGTGCCAGCAGCGACCGGACAGGCGGGTCGGCCCAGTACTTC
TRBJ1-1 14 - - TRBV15 CATSEGHSNTEAFF TGTGCCACCAGCGAGGGACACAGCAACACTGAAGCTTTCTTT
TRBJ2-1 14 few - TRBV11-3 CASSFEDSYNEQFF TGTGCCAGCAGCTTTGAGGACTCCTACAATGAGCAGTTCTTC
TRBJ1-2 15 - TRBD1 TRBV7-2 CASSLDTTGAIGYTF TGTGCCAGCAGCTTAGACACGACAGGGGCGATTGGCTACACCTTC
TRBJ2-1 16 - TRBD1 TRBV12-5 CASGLGDRVNGDEQFF TGTGCTAGTGGTTTGGGGGACAGGGTGAATGGGGATGAGCAGTTCTTC
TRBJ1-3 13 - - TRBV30 CAVRLTSGNTIYF TGTGCCGTCAGACTTACCTCTGGAAACACCATATATTTT
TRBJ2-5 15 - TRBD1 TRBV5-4 CASSPDRGVQETQYF TGTGCCAGCAGCCCGGACAGGGGGGTACAAGAGACCCAGTACTTC
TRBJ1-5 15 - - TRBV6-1 CASSEVRVSNQPQHF TGTGCCAGCAGTGAGGTCAGGGTTAGCAATCAGCCCCAGCATTTT
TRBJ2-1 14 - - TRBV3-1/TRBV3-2 CASSQAGTYNEQFF TGTGCCAGCAGCCAGGCCGGGACTTACAATGAGCAGTTCTTC
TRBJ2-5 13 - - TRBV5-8 CASSFYGGETQYF TGTGCCAGCAGCTTTTACGGGGGAGAGACCCAGTACTTC
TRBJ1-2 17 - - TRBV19 CASSQQSQGTSPWGYTF TGTGCCAGTAGTCAGCAGAGCCAAGGGACTTCTCCTTGGGGCTACACCTTC
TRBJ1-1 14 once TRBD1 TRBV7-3 CASSPTGEGTEAFF TGTGCCAGCAGCCCGACAGGGGAGGGGACTGAAGCTTTCTTT
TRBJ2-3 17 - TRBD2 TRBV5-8 CASSLVRSGFSTDTQYF TGTGCCAGCAGCTTGGTCCGTAGCGGGTTCAGCACAGATACGCAGTATTTT
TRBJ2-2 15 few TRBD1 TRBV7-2 CASSLWDSNTGELFF TGTGCCAGCAGCTTGTGGGACAGCAATACCGGGGAGCTGTTTTTT
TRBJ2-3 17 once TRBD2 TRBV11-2 CASSLDPPSGGIDTQYF TGTGCCAGCAGCTTAGATCCCCCTAGCGGGGGGATAGATACGCAGTATTTT
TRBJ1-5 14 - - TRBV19 CASSILLSNQPQHF TGTGCCAGTAGTATCCTACTGAGCAATCAGCCCCAGCATTTT
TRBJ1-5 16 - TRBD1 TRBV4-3 CASSQDLGQGFQPQHF TGCGCCAGCAGCCAAGACCTAGGACAGGGCTTTCAGCCCCAGCATTTT
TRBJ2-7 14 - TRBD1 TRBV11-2 CASSLSRGTYEQYF TGTGCCAGCAGCCTCTCCAGGGGGACCTACGAGCAGTACTTC
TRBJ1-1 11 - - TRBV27 CASSKGTEAFF TGTGCCAGCAGTAAGGGGACTGAAGCTTTCTTT
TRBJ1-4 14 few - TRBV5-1 CASSMTSGHEKLFF TGCGCCAGCAGCATGACAAGTGGCCACGAAAAACTGTTTTTT
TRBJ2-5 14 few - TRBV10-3 CAISESGGLETQYF TGTGCCATCAGTGAGTCAGGAGGGCTAGAGACCCAGTACTTC
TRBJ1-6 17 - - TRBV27 CASSSPSAGAYNSPLHF TGTGCCAGCAGTTCCCCTTCGGCCGGGGCCTATAATTCACCCCTCCACTTT
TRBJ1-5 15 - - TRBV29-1 CSVAWGGSRYQPQHF TGCAGCGTGGCGTGGGGGGGCTCGAGGTACCAGCCCCAGCATTTT
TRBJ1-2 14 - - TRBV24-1 CATSGNRDNYGYTF TGTGCCACCAGTGGAAACAGGGATAACTATGGCTACACCTTC
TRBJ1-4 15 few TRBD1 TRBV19 CASSSPGQSDEKLFF TGTGCCAGTAGTTCCCCGGGACAGTCCGATGAAAAACTGTTTTTT
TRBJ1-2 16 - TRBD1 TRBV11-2 CASSSRGQAGGYGYTF TGTGCCAGCAGCTCCCGGGGACAGGCCGGGGGGTATGGCTACACCTTC
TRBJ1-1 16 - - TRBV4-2 CASSQGVAIRGTEAFF TGTGCCAGCAGCCAAGGTGTAGCGATAAGAGGCACTGAAGCTTTCTTT
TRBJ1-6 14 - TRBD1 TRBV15 CATSKDRVNSPLHF TGTGCCACCAGCAAAGACAGGGTTAATTCACCCCTCCACTTT
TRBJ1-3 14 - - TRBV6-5 CASSSGTAGNTIYF TGTGCCAGCAGTTCAGGGACTGCTGGAAACACCATATATTTT
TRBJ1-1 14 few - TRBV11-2 CASSFLTGNTEAFF TGTGCCAGCAGCTTTTTAACTGGGAACACTGAAGCTTTCTTT
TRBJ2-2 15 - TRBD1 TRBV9 CASSPGQGRTGELFF TGTGCCAGCAGCCCGGGACAGGGGCGGACCGGGGAGCTGTTTTTT
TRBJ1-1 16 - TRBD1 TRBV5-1 CASSLEGQVMNTEAFF TGCGCCAGCAGCTTGGAAGGACAGGTAATGAACACTGAAGCTTTCTTT
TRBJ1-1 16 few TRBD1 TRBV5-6 CASSPPGQRMNTEAFF TGTGCCAGCAGCCCTCCGGGACAGCGAATGAACACTGAAGCTTTCTTT
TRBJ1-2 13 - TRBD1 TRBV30 CAWSARGLYGYTF TGTGCCTGGAGTGCCAGGGGGCTCTATGGCTACACCTTC
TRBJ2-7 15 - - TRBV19 CASSIGAGSLYEQYF TGTGCCAGTAGTATAGGGGCAGGGTCCCTCTACGAGCAGTACTTC
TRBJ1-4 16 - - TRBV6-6 CASSPRRASTNEKLFF TGTGCCAGCAGTCCCCGGCGGGCCTCAACTAATGAAAAACTGTTTTTT
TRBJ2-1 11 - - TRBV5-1 CASRGRNEQFF TGCGCCAGCAGGGGCAGGAATGAGCAGTTCTTC
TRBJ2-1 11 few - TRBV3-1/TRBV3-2 CASSQDREAFF TGTGCCAGCAGCCAAGACAGGGAGGCGTTCTTC
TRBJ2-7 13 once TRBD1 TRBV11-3 CASSIQGAREQYF TGTGCCAGCAGCATACAGGGGGCAAGGGAGCAGTACTTC
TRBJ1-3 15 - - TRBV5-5 CASSLVAGSGNTIYF TGTGCCAGCAGCTTGGTAGCAGGGTCTGGAAACACCATATATTTT
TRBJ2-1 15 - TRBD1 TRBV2 CASSPTGGHLNEQFF TGTGCCAGCTCACCTACAGGGGGCCACTTAAATGAGCAGTTCTTC
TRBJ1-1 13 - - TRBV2 CASSVGQNTEAFF TGTGCCAGCAGCGTGGGACAGAACACTGAAGCTTTCTTT
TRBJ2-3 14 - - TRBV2 CASTRDSFTDTQYF TGTGCCAGTACGCGGGACAGTTTCACAGATACGCAGTATTTT